This T cell receptor (beta chain) was profiled in a study of memory CD8 T cells in hepatitis C reinfection. Germline V gives CDR1 SGHRS, CDR2 YFSETQ. The CDR3 contains 14 residues. Trimming left V 0 bases short and J 2 bases short, with 8 bases between. As for time point: late/post reinfection, 12 to 24 weeks after detection. TCR sequencing was done directly ex vivo on sorted cells, without expansion in vitro. At all three reinfection time points, viable CD3+ CD8+ CD45RO- cells from two donors served as controls. Profiling relied on immunoSEQ multiplex PCR, and the TCRdb table lists in-frame clones only, not all of them. The sample consists of approximately 49,000 clones, 75% to 90% of them appearing once.

The sample taken for sequencing was naive CD8+ T cells sorted from blood. This TCR derives from a man younger than 30 with hepatitis C virus infection. The rearrangement links TRBV5-1 to TRBJ2-5; D is ambiguous. The CDR3 loop is CASSLGRQQETQYF. The CDR3, as DNA: TGCGCCAGCAGCTTGGGCAGGCAGCAAGAGACCCAGTACTTC.